This TCR beta chain was identified during a study of CD8 T cells in ankylosing spondylitis. Libraries for TCR beta were made by quantitative 5'-RACE with molecular barcodes. TCRdb reprocessed the 5' RACE reads via MiXCR and lists one record per CDR3 protein. The repertoire holds fewer than 650,000 distinct CDR3 sequences, with 12% as singletons. The study's findings and limits: A TCR beta motif of roughly 8 highly homologous variants seemed to mark ankylosing spondylitis blood. Some of these motif variants have turned up before, in reports on reactive arthritis synovial fluid and blood. The clones that were linked to disease were reported to be significantly enriched in matched synovial fluid samples from ankylosing spondylitis patients.

This clonotype has a handful of counts. Its antigen is unidentified. The V gene lost 6 bases and the J gene lost 4 bases, with 9 bases spanning the gap. The CDR3 extends over 12 amino acids. Looked up from germline, CDR1 is DFQATT and CDR2 is SNEGSKA (reference sequence). The rearrangement uses TRBV20-1 and TRBJ2-2; perhaps TRBD1 as D (6 bases). The source of this sequence is a male donor with ankylosing spondylitis. Sequenced: blood, either unsorted or a sorted T cell fraction (not recorded which). In DNA, the CDR3 is TGCAGTGCGAAACAGGGCACCGGGGAGCTGTTTTTT. This translates into CSAKQGTGELFF.